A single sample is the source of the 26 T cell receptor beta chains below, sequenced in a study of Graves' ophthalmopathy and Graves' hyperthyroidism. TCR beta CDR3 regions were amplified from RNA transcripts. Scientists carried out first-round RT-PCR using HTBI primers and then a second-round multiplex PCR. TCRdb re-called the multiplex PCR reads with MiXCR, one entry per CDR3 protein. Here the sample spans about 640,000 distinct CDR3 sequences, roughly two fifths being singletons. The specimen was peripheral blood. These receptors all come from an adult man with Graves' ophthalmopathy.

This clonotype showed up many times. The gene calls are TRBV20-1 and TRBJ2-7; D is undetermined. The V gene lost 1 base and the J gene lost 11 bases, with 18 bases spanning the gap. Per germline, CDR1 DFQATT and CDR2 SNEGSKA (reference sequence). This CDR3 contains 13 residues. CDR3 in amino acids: CSARARPASEEYF. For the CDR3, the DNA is TGCAGTGCTAGAGCTCGACCTGCGAGCGAAGAGTACTTC.

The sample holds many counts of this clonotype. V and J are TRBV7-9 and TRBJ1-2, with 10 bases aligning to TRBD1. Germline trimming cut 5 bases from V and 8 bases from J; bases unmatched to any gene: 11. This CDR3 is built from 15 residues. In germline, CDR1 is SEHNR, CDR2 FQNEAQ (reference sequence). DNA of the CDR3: TGTGCCAGCAGCAAACCCGGGACAGGGGTCAGCGGCTACACCTTC. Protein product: CASSKPGTGVSGYTF. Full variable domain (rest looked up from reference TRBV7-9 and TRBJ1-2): DTGVSQNPRHKITKRGQNVTFRCDPISEHNRLYWYRQTLGQGPEFLTYFQNEAQLEKSRLLSDRFSAERPKGSFSTLEIQRTEQGDSAMYLCASSKPGTGVSGYTFGSGTRLTVV.

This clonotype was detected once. CDR3 nucleotides: TGTGCTCCGGGGGCGTCTAACTATGGCTACACCTTC. It is translated as CAPGASNYGYTF. This rearrangement joins TRBV10-3 to TRBJ1-2; the D gene is possibly TRBD1 (6 bases). Germline V gene data show CDR1 as ENHRY and CDR2 as SYGVKD. This CDR3 has 12 amino acids.

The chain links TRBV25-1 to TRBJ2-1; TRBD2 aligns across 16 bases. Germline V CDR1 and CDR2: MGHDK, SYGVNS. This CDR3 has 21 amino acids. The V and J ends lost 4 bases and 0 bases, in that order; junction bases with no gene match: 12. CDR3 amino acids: CASSGGGTSGRAVGSYNEQFF. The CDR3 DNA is TGTGCCAGCAGTGGGGGGGGGACTAGCGGGAGGGCCGTGGGCTCCTACAATGAGCAGTTCTTC.

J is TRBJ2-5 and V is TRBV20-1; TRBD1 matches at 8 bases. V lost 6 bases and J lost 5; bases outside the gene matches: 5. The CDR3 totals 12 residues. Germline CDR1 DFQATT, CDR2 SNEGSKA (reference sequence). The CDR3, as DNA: TGCAGTGCCAACAGGGGGACTGAGACCCAGTACTTC. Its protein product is CSANRGTETQYF.

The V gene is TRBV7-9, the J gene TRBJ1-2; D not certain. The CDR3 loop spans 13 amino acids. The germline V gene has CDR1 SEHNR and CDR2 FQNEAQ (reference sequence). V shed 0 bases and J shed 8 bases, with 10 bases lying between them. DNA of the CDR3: TGTGCCAGCAGCTTAGCTGGGCGGCAAGGCTACACCTTC. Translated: CASSLAGRQGYTF.

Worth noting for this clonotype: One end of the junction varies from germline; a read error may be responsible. CDR3 nucleotides: TGTGCCAGCAGTTTGTCGGGGGGGGGCCGGGAGACCCAGTACTTC. This sequence encodes CASSLSGGGRETQYF. V and J are TRBV10-3 and TRBJ2-5, with TRBD2 identical over 8 bases. The CDR3 sequence is 15 residues long. Germline CDR1 is ENHRY and CDR2 is SYGVKD.

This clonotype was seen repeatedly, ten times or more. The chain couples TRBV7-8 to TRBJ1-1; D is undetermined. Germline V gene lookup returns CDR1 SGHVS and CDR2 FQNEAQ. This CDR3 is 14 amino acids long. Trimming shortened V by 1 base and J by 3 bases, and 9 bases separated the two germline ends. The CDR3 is CASSLEAWDTEAFF. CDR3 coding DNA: TGTGCCAGCAGCTTAGAAGCTTGGGACACTGAAGCTTTCTTT.

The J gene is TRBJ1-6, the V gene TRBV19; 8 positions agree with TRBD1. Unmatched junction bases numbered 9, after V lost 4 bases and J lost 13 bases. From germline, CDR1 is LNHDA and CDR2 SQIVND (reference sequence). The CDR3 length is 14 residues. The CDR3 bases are TGTGCCAGTAGTACCGCCGGGACAGGTCAGCCCCTCCACTTT. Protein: CASSTAGTGQPLHF.

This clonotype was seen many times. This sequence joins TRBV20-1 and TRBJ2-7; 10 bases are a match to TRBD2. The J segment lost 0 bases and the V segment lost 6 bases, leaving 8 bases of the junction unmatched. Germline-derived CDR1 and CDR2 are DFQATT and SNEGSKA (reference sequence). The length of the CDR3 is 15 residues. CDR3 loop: CSARELAGSSYEQYF. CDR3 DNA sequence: TGCAGTGCCCGTGAACTAGCGGGAAGCTCCTACGAGCAGTACTTC.

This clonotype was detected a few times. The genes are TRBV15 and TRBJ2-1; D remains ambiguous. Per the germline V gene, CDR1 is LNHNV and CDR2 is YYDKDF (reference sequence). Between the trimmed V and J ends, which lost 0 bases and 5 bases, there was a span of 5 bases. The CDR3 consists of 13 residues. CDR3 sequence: CATSRDLDNEQFF. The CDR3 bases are TGTGCCACCAGCAGAGATTTGGACAATGAGCAGTTCTTC.

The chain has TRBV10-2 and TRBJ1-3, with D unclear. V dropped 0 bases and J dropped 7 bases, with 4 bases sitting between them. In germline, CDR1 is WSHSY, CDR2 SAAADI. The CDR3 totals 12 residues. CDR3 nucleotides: TGCGCCAGCAGTGAGTCGGTGAACACCATATATTTT. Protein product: CASSESVNTIYF.

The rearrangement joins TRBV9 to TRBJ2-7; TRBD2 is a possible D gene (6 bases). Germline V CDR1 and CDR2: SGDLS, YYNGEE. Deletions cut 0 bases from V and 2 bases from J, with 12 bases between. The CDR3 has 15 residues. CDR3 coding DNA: TGTGCCAGCAGCGTAGGACTAGGGAGGACCTACGAGCAGTACTTC. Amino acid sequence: CASSVGLGRTYEQYF.

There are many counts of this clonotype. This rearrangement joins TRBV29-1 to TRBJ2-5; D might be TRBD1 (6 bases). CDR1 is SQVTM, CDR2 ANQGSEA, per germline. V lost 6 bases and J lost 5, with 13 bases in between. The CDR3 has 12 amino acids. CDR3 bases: TGCAGCGTCGAGTCCCAGGGGGAGACCCAGTACTTC. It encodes CSVESQGETQYF.

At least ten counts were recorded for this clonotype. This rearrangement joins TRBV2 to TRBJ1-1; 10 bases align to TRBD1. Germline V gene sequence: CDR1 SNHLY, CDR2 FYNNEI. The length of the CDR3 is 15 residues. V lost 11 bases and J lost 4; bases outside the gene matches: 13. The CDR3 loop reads CADTGTGDCRTEAFF. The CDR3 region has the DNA TGTGCCGACACCGGGACAGGGGATTGTCGCACTGAAGCTTTCTTT.

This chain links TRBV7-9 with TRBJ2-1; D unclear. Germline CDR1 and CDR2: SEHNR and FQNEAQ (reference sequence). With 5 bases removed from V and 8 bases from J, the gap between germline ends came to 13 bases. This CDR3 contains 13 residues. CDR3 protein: CASSPGPRDEQFF. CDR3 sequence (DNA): TGTGCCAGCAGCCCAGGTCCCCGCGATGAGCAGTTCTTC.

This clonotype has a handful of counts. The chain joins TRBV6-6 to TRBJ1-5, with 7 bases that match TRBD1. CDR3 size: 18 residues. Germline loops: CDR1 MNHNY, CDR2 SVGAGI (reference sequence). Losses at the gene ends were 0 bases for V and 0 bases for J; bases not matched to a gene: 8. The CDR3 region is CASSYSLRGRGSNQPQHF. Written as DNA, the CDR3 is TGTGCCAGCAGTTACTCGCTCAGGGGGAGAGGTAGCAATCAGCCCCAGCATTTT.

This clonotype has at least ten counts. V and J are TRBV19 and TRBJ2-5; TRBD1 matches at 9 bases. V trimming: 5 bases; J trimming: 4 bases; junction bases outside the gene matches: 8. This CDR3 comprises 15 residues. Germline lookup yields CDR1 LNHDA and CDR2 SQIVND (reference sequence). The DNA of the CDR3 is TGTGCCAGTAGTGCCGGGACAGGGAGGGCAGAGACCCAGTACTTC. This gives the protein CASSAGTGRAETQYF.

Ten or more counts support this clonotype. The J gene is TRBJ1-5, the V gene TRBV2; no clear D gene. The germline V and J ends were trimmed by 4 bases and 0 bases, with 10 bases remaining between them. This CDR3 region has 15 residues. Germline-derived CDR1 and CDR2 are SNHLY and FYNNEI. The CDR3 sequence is CASSGKASSNQPQHF. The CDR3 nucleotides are TGTGCCAGCAGTGGAAAGGCCTCTAGCAATCAGCCCCAGCATTTT.

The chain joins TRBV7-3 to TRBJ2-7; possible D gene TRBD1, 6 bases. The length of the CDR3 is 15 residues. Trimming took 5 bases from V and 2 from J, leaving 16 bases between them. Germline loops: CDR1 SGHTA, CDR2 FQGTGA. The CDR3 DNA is TGTGCCAGCAGCCGTCCCGGGACAATCACCTACGAGCAGTACTTC. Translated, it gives CASSRPGTITYEQYF.

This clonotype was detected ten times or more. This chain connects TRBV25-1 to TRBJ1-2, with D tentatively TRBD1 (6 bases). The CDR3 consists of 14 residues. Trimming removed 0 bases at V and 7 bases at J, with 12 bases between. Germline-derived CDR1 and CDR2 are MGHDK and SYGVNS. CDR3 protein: CASSEYEGVVGYTF. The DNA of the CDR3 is TGTGCCAGCAGTGAATATGAGGGGGTGGTTGGCTACACCTTC.

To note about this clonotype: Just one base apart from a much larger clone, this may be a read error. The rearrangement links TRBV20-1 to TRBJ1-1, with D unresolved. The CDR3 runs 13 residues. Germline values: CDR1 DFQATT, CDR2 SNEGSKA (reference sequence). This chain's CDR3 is CSTRERSNTEAFF. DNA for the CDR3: TGCAGTACTAGAGAAAGATCAAACACTGAAGCTTTCTTT.

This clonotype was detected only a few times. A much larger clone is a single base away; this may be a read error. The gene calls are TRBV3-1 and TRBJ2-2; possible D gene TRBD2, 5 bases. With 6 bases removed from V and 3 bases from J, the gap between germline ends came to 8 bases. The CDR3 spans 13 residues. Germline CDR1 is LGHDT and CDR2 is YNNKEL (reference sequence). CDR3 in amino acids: CASSSGDTGELFF. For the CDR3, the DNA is TGTGCCAGCAGTTCCGGGGACACCGGGGAGCTGTTTTTT.

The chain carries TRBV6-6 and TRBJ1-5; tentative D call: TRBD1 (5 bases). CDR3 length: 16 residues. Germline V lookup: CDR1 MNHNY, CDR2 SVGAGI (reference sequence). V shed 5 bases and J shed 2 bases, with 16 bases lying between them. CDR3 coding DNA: TGTGCCAGCAGTGAAAGGGCAGGGACGGGCAATCAGCCCCAGCATTTT. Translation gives CASSERAGTGNQPQHF.

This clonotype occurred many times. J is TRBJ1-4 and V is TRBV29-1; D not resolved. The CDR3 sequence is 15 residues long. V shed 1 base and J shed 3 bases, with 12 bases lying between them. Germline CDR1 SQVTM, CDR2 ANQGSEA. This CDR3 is CSVEVYGIPNEKLFF. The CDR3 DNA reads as TGCAGCGTTGAAGTATACGGGATTCCTAATGAAAAACTGTTTTTT.

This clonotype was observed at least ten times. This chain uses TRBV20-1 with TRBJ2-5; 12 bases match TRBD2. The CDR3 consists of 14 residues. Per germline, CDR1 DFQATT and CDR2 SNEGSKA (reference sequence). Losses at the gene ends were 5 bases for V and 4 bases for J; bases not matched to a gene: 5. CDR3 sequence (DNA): TGCAGTGCTCCTAGCGGGGGGGCTAGAGAGACCCAGTACTTC. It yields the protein CSAPSGGARETQYF.